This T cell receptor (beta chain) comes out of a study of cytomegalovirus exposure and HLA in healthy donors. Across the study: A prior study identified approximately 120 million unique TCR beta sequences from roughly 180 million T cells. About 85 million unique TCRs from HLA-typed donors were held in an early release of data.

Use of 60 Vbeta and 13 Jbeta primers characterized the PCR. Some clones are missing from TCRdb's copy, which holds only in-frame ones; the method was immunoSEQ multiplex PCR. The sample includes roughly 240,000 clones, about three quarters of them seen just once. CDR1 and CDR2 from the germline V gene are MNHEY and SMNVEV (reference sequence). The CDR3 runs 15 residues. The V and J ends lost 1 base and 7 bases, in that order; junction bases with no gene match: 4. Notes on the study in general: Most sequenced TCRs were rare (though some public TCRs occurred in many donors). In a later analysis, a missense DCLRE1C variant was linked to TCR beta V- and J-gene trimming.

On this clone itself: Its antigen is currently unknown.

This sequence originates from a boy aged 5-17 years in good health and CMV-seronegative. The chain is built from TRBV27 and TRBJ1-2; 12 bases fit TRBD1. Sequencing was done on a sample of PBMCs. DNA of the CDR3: TGTGCCAGCAGTTTATGGGGACAGGGGGCTTGTGGCTACACCTTC. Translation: CASSLWGQGACGYTF.